The sequence of this TCR beta chain was determined in a study of T-cell reconstitution after alpha-beta-depleted transplantation in children. Study conclusions and caveats: About two months after transplant, alpha-beta T cells reportedly came from several hundred expanded graft clones. A year post-transplant, T-cell counts and diversity derived mostly from newly produced T cells. Where some patients showed high TCRbeta diversity at day 60, it came from recipient T cells and thymic progenitors that had survived.

There are many counts of this clonotype. As yet, its antigen is unknown. Library preparation (for TCRbeta) was performed with unique molecular identifiers. Each CDR3 protein gets one entry after TCRdb re-called the PCR reads with MiXCR. The sample includes around 240,000 distinct CDR3 sequences, less than 9% of them seen just once. The CDR3 length is 14 residues. V lost 6 bases to trimming and J lost 1 base; unmatched junction nucleotides: 7. CDR1 is SQVTM and CDR2 is ANQGSEA in the germline V gene. This TCR came from a male patient between 5 and 17 years old who had a stem cell transplant for acute lymphoblastic leukemia, so the T cells may come from the graft donor. This material consisted of PBMCs, mostly from graft donor cells, taken 180 days after TCRalphabeta/CD19-depleted stem cell transplant. V gene TRBV29-1 combines with J gene TRBJ2-7; TRBD1 agrees at 9 bases. Here the CDR3 reads CSVEGTGPSYEQYF. As DNA, the CDR3 is TGCAGCGTCGAGGGGACAGGGCCATCCTACGAGCAGTACTTC.